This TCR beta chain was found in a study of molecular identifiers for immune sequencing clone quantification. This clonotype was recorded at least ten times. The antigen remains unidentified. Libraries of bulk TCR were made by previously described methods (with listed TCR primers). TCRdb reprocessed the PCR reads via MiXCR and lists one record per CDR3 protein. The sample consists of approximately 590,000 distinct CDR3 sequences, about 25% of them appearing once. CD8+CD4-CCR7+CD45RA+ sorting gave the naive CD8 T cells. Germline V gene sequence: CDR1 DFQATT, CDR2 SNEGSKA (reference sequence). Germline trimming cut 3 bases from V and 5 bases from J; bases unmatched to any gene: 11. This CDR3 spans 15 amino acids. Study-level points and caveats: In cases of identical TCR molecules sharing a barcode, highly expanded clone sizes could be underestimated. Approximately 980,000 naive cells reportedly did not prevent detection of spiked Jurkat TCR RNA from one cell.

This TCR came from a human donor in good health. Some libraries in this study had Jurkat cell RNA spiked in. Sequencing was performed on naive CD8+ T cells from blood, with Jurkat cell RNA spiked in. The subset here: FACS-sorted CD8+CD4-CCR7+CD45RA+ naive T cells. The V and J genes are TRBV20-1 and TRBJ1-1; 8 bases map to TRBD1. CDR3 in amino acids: CSASPDRGWYTEAFF. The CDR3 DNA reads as TGCAGTGCTAGCCCAGACAGGGGATGGTATACTGAAGCTTTCTTT.